This T cell receptor beta chain was obtained from a study of shared clonotypes between healthy human individuals. As for this clone: The sample contains more than one DNA sequence encoding this CDR3.

Repertoires were generated with immunoSEQ multiplex PCR, while TCRdb's copy carries only in-frame clones and drops some. The profile covers 850,000 to 1,100,000 clones, with approximately 77% appearing a single time and more than 0.85% taken by the ten largest. The V segment lost 6 bases and the J segment 4 bases; nucleotides outside the gene matches: 12. The CDR3 is 16 residues long. Germline V lookup: CDR1 MDHEN, CDR2 SYDVKM. V usage is TRBV28 and J usage is TRBJ1-3, with 7 bases that match TRBD1. Input material: memory CD4+ T cells from PBMCs. Regarding subset: CD45RA-negative fraction. The sequence derives from a young man in good health. Some clones in this sample may be carry-over from other donors' samples. The CDR3 DNA sequence: TGTGCCAGCAGCTTGACGTTACAGGGGTCCGGAAACACCATATATTTT. Translation gives CASSLTLQGSGNTIYF.